This T cell receptor (beta chain) was retrieved from a study of blood T cell repertoires in COVID-19. Looking at the study overall: Whether acute or convalescent, the COVID-19 samples came from the United States, Italy and Spain. PBMCs, B-cell-depleted T cells, or T cells were the source of the cDNA or gDNA that made up the material.

As processed by the authors: Reference gene primer amplification gave estimated nucleated cell counts. Method: immunoSEQ multiplex PCR; TCRdb's copy keeps in-frame clones and lacks some. That table gives V, J and clone size, and the DNA gave D and trimming. The table shows roughly 120,000 clones, with 60% to 85% occurring only once. CDR1 is SGHNT and CDR2 is YYREEE in the germline V gene (reference sequence). This CDR3 contains 12 residues. The V and J ends lost 4 bases and 13 bases, in that order; junction bases with no gene match: 8. The genes are TRBV5-4 and TRBJ2-5; 9 positions match TRBD2. The clonotype was recovered from a human donor in a cohort sampled during active or convalescent COVID-19. Input material: peripheral blood. Here the CDR3 reads CASSRGGGIRYF. The CDR3 DNA sequence: TGTGCCAGCAGCCGCGGGGGGGGCATCCGGTACTTC.